These 9 T cell receptor beta chains were sequenced from one sample in a study of blood T cells in healthy people across ages. A second PCR, run for roughly 6 to 11 cycles, used a sample-barcoded 5' primer plus a J-beta primer mix. TCRdb analysed the 5' RACE reads with MiXCR anew, one entry per CDR3 protein. The sample records 1.5 million or so distinct CDR3 sequences, 42% being singletons. The sequenced sample consisted of blood. The receptors shown here come from a woman aged 18-29 years in good health.

This rearrangement joins TRBV10-1 to TRBJ2-5, with TRBD2 identical over 11 bases. The J call may be faulty, since TRBJ2-7 better matches the DNA end. Germline loops: CDR1 WNHNN, CDR2 SYGVQD (reference sequence). The CDR3 loop spans 13 amino acids. The CDR3 sequence: CATSRLAGNEQYF. The CDR3 DNA follows: TGCGCCACCTCTAGACTAGCGGGGAACGAGCAGTACTTC.

Only a few counts were recorded for this clonotype. The J gene is TRBJ2-3, the V gene TRBV7-3; maybe TRBD1 (6 bases). This CDR3 region has 16 residues. Germline CDR1 reads SGHTA; CDR2 reads FQGTGA. Deletions cut 4 bases from V and 2 bases from J, with 16 bases between. The CDR3 DNA reads TGTGCCAGCAGCTCTACCCCACAGGGATCCACAGATACGCAGTATTTT. Its protein is CASSSTPQGSTDTQYF. The whole variable domain, remainder taken from reference TRBV7-3 and TRBJ2-3, is GAGVSQTPSNKVTEKGKYVELRCDPISGHTALYWYRQSLGQGPEFLIYFQGTGAADDSGLPNDRFFAVRPEGSVSTLKIQRTERGDSAVYLCASSSTPQGSTDTQYFGPGTRLTVL.

In this sample, this clonotype turned up a few times. V usage is TRBV7-8 and J usage is TRBJ2-7; D perhaps matches TRBD2 (5 bases). Trimming pared 3 bases from V and 5 bases from J, leaving 8 bases between. Per germline, CDR1 SGHVS and CDR2 FQNEAQ. The length of the CDR3 is 12 residues. The DNA for the CDR3 is TGTGCCAGCAGCTTTGAGCGGCACGAGCAGTACTTC. Protein product: CASSFERHEQYF.

This clonotype was found many times. The chain combines TRBV12-3 or TRBV12-4 with TRBJ2-5, with 11 bases that match TRBD1. CDR3 length: 15 residues. Losses at the gene ends were 1 base for V and 5 bases for J; bases not matched to a gene: 3. This CDR3 is CASSLGTGGLETQYF. CDR3 bases: TGTGCCAGCAGTTTAGGGACAGGGGGCCTTGAGACCCAGTACTTC.

V is TRBV10-3 and J is TRBJ2-7, with a weak D call TRBD2 (7 bases). The end of the DNA aligns better with TRBJ2-5, so the J call may be wrong. This CDR3 comprises 15 residues. Germline CDR1 reads ENHRY; CDR2 reads SYGVKD. CDR3 amino acids: CAISEGGGGLETQYF. CDR3 nucleotide sequence: TGTGCCATCAGTGAGGGAGGGGGGGGATTGGAGACCCAGTACTTC.

This clonotype has just a few counts. The chain links TRBV20-1 to TRBJ2-5; tentatively, D is TRBD1 (6 bases). CDR3 length equals 17 residues. With 0 bases removed from V and 1 base from J, the gap between germline ends came to 18 bases. Germline lookup yields CDR1 DFQATT and CDR2 SNEGSKA (reference sequence). In DNA, the CDR3 is TGCAGTGCTAGAGATCAGGGCAGGGGACGGGGCCAAGAGACCCAGTACTTC. Translated: CSARDQGRGRGQETQYF.

This clonotype was counted a few times. This chain connects TRBV25-1 to TRBJ1-6; 8 bases align to TRBD1. Germline values: CDR1 MGHDK, CDR2 SYGVNS. The CDR3 is 13 amino acids. V trimming: 6 bases; J trimming: 12 bases; junction bases outside the gene matches: 7. The chain's CDR3 is CASSDRGLGPLHF. CDR3 in DNA: TGTGCCAGCAGCGACAGGGGCCTGGGACCCCTCCACTTT.

This clonotype was found a few times. The gene calls are TRBV7-6 and TRBJ2-2; D gene uncertain. CDR1 SGHVS and CDR2 FNYEAQ come from the germline V gene. The V gene lost 8 bases and the J gene lost 7 bases, with 11 bases spanning the gap. CDR3 size: 12 residues. This chain's CDR3 is CASRKFGGELFF. The CDR3 DNA reads as TGTGCCAGCCGAAAGTTCGGCGGGGAGCTGTTTTTT. The full variable domain, with the rest looked up from reference TRBV7-6 and TRBJ2-2, is GAGVSQSPRYKVTKRGQDVALRCDPISGHVSLYWYRQALGQGPEFLTYFNYEAQQDKSGLPNDRFSAERPEGSISTLTIQRTEQRDSAMYRCASRKFGGELFFGEGSRLTVL.

The rearrangement links TRBV10-3 to TRBJ2-1, with 7 positions matching TRBD1. The CDR3 consists of 15 residues. V trimming: 5 bases; J trimming: 8 bases; junction bases outside the gene matches: 12. From germline, CDR1 is ENHRY and CDR2 SYGVKD. CDR3 residues: CAISKTGFGYDEQFF. The CDR3 DNA is TGTGCCATCAGTAAGACAGGGTTCGGATACGATGAGCAGTTCTTC.